A single T cell receptor (beta chain) is shown here with its context. Its antigen is not identified. This sample is part of a study of regulatory T cells in long-lasting Graves disease. Whole-study results and caveats: Persistent disease preferred TRBV28, TRBJ1-2 and TRBJ2-5.

Time point noted: newly diagnosed GD, antithyroid drugs for less than 3 months. The TCR library used RNA extracted from PBMCs. CDR3 regions were amplified by Arm-PCR using iRepertoire HTBI primers to build TCR beta libraries. One entry per CDR3 protein results from TCRdb running MiXCR on the multiplex PCR reads. The top ten clones hold approximately 9% of a sample with about 520,000 distinct CDR3 sequences, more than 10% of them seen once. CDR1 and CDR2 (germline): MNHEY, SMNVEV (reference sequence). Trimming removed 0 bases at V and 0 bases at J, with 12 bases between. The CDR3 contains 16 residues. These data were likewise used in another study, on T cells in Graves' hyperthyroidism and ophthalmopathy.

The starting material was peripheral blood mononuclear cells (PBMCs), obtained at new diagnosis, from a patient treated with antithyroid drugs. The chain employs TRBV27 and TRBJ2-7, with D possibly TRBD2 on 6 matching bases. The source of this sequence is a woman aged 25 to 39 with Graves disease. The CDR3 sequence is CASSLSQWGDSYEQYF. DNA for the CDR3: TGTGCCAGCAGTTTATCGCAGTGGGGGGACTCCTACGAGCAGTACTTC.